These 17 T cell receptor beta chains originate from one sample sequenced in a study of cytomegalovirus exposure and HLA in healthy donors. The PCR contained 60 Vbeta and 13 Jbeta primers. Here immunoSEQ multiplex PCR was the method, and the copy in TCRdb shows in-frame clones only, minus some. The data show over 50,000 clones, with 70% to 90% seen just once and about 1.6% held by the top ten. The source material was PBMCs. All receptors come from a man aged 30 to 39 in good health and CMV-seropositive.

The gene calls are TRBV6-5 and TRBJ2-3, with D possibly TRBD1 on 6 matching bases. The CDR3 runs 15 residues. The V gene lost 6 bases and the J gene lost 2 bases, with 15 bases spanning the gap. Germline assignment: CDR1 MNHEY and CDR2 SVGAGI. CDR3 residues: CASRGDRFFTDTQYF. CDR3 bases: TGTGCCAGCAGGGGAGACAGGTTCTTCACAGATACGCAGTATTTT.

V and J are TRBV6-5 and TRBJ1-5, with D unresolved. CDR1 and CDR2 (germline): MNHEY, SVGAGI. The CDR3 is made up of 16 amino acids. Trimming removed 4 bases from V and 3 bases from J, with 16 bases in between. In DNA, the CDR3 is TGTGCCAGCAGTTCCACCCGGTTATGGGCCAATCAGCCCCAGCATTTT. This encodes CASSSTRLWANQPQHF.

V gene TRBV5-1 combines with J gene TRBJ1-1, with 8 bases identical to TRBD1. In germline, CDR1 is SGHRS, CDR2 YFSETQ. V gave up 5 bases and J gave up 11 bases; unmatched junction bases: 14. The CDR3 is 14 amino acids. CDR3 amino acids: CASRPPGQAFGAFF. CDR3 nucleotides: TGCGCCAGCAGGCCCCCGGGACAGGCTTTTGGGGCTTTCTTT.

This clone was observed once. The chain recombines TRBV30 with TRBJ1-6; D is unclear. Germline V lookup: CDR1 GTSNPN, CDR2 SVGIG (reference sequence). Trimming took 3 bases from V and 6 from J, leaving 9 bases between them. The CDR3 consists of 13 residues. The CDR3 spells CAWRKEINSPLHF. CDR3 DNA: TGTGCCTGGAGGAAGGAGATTAATTCACCCCTCCACTTT.

The chain links TRBV6-1 to TRBJ1-1; unclear D gene. V gave up 11 bases and J gave up 5 bases, with 9 bases separating them. The V gene's germline CDR1 is MNHNS and CDR2 SASEGT. The CDR3 is 10 amino acids. The CDR3 here is CALGETEAFF. The CDR3 DNA follows: TGTGCCCTCGGGGAAACTGAAGCTTTCTTT.

The J gene is TRBJ1-2, the V gene TRBV4-1; 7 positions agree with TRBD1. V gave up 0 bases and J gave up 2 bases; unmatched junction bases: 3. The CDR3 is 15 residues long. CDR1 is MGHRA, CDR2 YSYEKL, per germline. The CDR3 region has the DNA TGCGCCAGCAGCCAAGAAAGGGGGCACAACTATGGCTACACCTTC. Residues: CASSQERGHNYGYTF.

The chain combines TRBV27 with TRBJ1-1; 8 nucleotides agree with TRBD1. The CDR3 is made up of 14 amino acids. Germline V CDR1 and CDR2: MNHEY, SMNVEV (reference sequence). V lost 5 bases, J lost 7 bases, and 9 bases stayed unmatched. CDR3 protein: CASSSIGTGFEAFF. For the CDR3, the DNA is TGTGCCAGCAGTAGTATTGGGACAGGCTTTGAAGCTTTCTTT.

V gene TRBV7-9 combines with J gene TRBJ2-2; 10 bases match TRBD2. This CDR3 has 19 amino acids. Trimming removed 2 bases from V and 1 base from J; junction bases left unmatched: 10. CDR1 is SEHNR, CDR2 FQNEAQ, per germline (reference sequence). The CDR3 DNA is TGTGCCAGCAGCTTAAGCGGGAGGGACCTCTCCGGGAACACCGGGGAGCTGTTTTTT. As protein: CASSLSGRDLSGNTGELFF. The full variable domain, its missing parts supplied by reference TRBV7-9 and TRBJ2-2, is DTGVSQNPRHKITKRGQNVTFRCDPISEHNRLYWYRQTLGQGPEFLTYFQNEAQLEKSRLLSDRFSAERPKGSFSTLEIQRTEQGDSAMYLCASSLSGRDLSGNTGELFFGEGSRLTVL.

As regards this clone: A junction boundary mismatches the germline segment, possibly from a read error. The chain joins TRBV2 to TRBJ2-3, with a possible D match to TRBD1 (5 bases). There are 18 residues in the CDR3. Germline-derived CDR1 and CDR2 are SNHLY and FYNNEI. CDR3: CASSHDWDRIGSTGTQYF. The CDR3 nucleotides read TGTGCCAGCAGCCACGATTGGGATCGGATTGGTAGCACAGGTACGCAGTATTTT.

The chain joins TRBV27 to TRBJ2-7; 9 bases map to TRBD1. The V gene's germline CDR1 is MNHEY and CDR2 SMNVEV (reference sequence). Losses at the gene ends were 5 bases for V and 0 bases for J; bases not matched to a gene: 5. The length of the CDR3 is 15 residues. Written as DNA, the CDR3 is TGTGCCAGCAGTCCTACAGGGGGCCTCTCCTACGAGCAGTACTTC. Residues: CASSPTGGLSYEQYF.

J is TRBJ1-4 and V is TRBV4-1; TRBD1 agrees at 10 bases. Germline trimming cut 4 bases from V and 1 base from J; bases unmatched to any gene: 9. The length of the CDR3 is 18 residues. The V gene's germline CDR1 is MGHRA and CDR2 YSYEKL. CDR3 bases: TGCGCCAGCAGCCCGACAGGGGGCGAAGTAGTAACTAATGAAAAACTGTTTTTT. Protein product: CASSPTGGEVVTNEKLFF.

This clone was observed once. This sequence joins TRBV6-5 and TRBJ2-4; 8 bases align to TRBD1. In germline, CDR1 is MNHEY, CDR2 SVGAGI. The CDR3 is 15 residues long. The V segment lost 6 bases and the J segment 3 bases; nucleotides outside the gene matches: 7. The CDR3 nucleotides read TGTGCCAGCAGCATCCCACAGGGGGACAAAAACATTCAGTACTTC. The encoded protein is CASSIPQGDKNIQYF.

This chain uses TRBV6-5 with TRBJ1-2; 7 bases are a match to TRBD1. CDR3 size: 14 residues. Germline V gene lookup returns CDR1 MNHEY and CDR2 SVGAGI. V lost 5 bases, J lost 4 bases, and 7 bases stayed unmatched. CDR3 amino acids: CASSARRDSYGYTF. The CDR3 DNA sequence: TGTGCCAGCAGTGCGAGACGGGACAGCTATGGCTACACCTTC.

V and J are TRBV5-4 and TRBJ2-1; D perhaps matches TRBD2 (6 bases). The CDR3 contains 14 residues. CDR1 is SGHNT and CDR2 is YYREEE in the germline V gene (reference sequence). Trimming took 3 bases from V and 13 from J, leaving 20 bases between them. CDR3 residues: CASSSTRGSRGQFF. As DNA, the CDR3 is TGTGCCAGCAGCTCAACCCGGGGCTCGCGGGGACAGTTCTTC.

The J gene is TRBJ1-2, the V gene TRBV14, with 8 bases lining up with TRBD1. The CDR3 totals 13 residues. The J segment lost 3 bases and the V segment lost 4 bases, leaving 1 base of the junction unmatched. Germline V gene sequence: CDR1 SGHDN, CDR2 FVKESK. In nucleotides, the CDR3 is TGTGCCAGCAGCCGGGGACAGGACTATGGCTACACCTTC. Translating gives CASSRGQDYGYTF.

The chain combines TRBV27 with TRBJ2-7, with D perhaps matching TRBD2 (5 bases). CDR1 MNHEY and CDR2 SMNVEV come from the germline V gene (reference sequence). This CDR3 spans 12 amino acids. Trimming cost V 0 bases and J 7 bases, with 7 bases left between them. The CDR3 nucleotides read TGTGCCAGCAGTTTATCACCGGGGGAGCAGTACTTC. Its protein is CASSLSPGEQYF.

The CDR3 loop reads CSVAGLAGDLVGELFF. The CDR3, as DNA: TGCAGCGTCGCCGGACTAGCGGGAGATTTAGTCGGGGAGCTGTTTTTT. V and J are TRBV29-1 and TRBJ2-2; TRBD2 agrees at 13 bases. CDR1 is SQVTM and CDR2 is ANQGSEA in the germline V gene. CDR3 length: 16 amino acids. V dropped 6 bases and J dropped 7; count of bases not matched to a gene: 11.